The 20 T cell receptor beta chains in this list originate from one sample, sequenced in a study of blood T cell repertoires in COVID-19. Profiling relied on immunoSEQ multiplex PCR, and the TCRdb table lists in-frame clones only, not all of them. The sample yields under 300,000 clones, 75% to 95% seen once. Input material: PBMCs or T cells enriched from blood (not recorded which). These receptors all stem from a young woman who had recovered from COVID-19.

The chain is built from TRBV5-5 and TRBJ2-1; 7 bases map to TRBD2. Germline CDR1 is SGHKS and CDR2 is YYEKEE (reference sequence). The CDR3 is made up of 12 amino acids. V shed 1 base and J 8 bases; nucleotides not matched to a gene: 0. As DNA, the CDR3 is TGTGCCAGCAGCTTGCGGGAGGATGAGCAGTTCTTC. This sequence encodes CASSLREDEQFF.

The rearrangement links TRBV19 to TRBJ1-4, with D perhaps matching TRBD1 (6 bases). This CDR3 is built from 16 residues. V dropped 6 bases and J dropped 4 bases, with 18 bases sitting between them. Germline loops: CDR1 LNHDA, CDR2 SQIVND (reference sequence). The CDR3 DNA reads TGTGCCAGTAGCGCTATTACAGGGTCTAGTAATGAAAAACTGTTTTTT. Translated, it gives CASSAITGSSNEKLFF.

The gene calls are TRBV27 and TRBJ1-5; a possible D gene is TRBD1 (6 bases). The CDR3 sequence is 15 residues long. Between the trimmed V and J ends, which lost 8 bases and 2 bases, there was a span of 16 bases. CDR1 and CDR2 from the germline V gene are MNHEY and SMNVEV (reference sequence). In DNA form, the CDR3 reads TGTGCCAGCGGATCAGGGGCGGTCGGCAATCAGCCCCAGCATTTT. This gives the protein CASGSGAVGNQPQHF.

V usage is TRBV19 and J usage is TRBJ2-1, with 7 nucleotides matching TRBD2. Trimming cost V 9 bases and J 4 bases; bases outside gene matches: 9. The length of the CDR3 is 14 residues. Germline V CDR1 and CDR2: LNHDA, SQIVND (reference sequence). This CDR3 reads CASSGGRDYNEQFF. The CDR3 DNA follows: TGTGCCAGCAGCGGCGGGAGAGATTACAATGAGCAGTTCTTC. Full variable domain (outside the CDR3, taken from reference TRBV19 and TRBJ2-1): DGGITQSPKYLFRKEGQNVTLSCEQNLNHDAMYWYRQDPGQGLRLIYYSQIVNDFQKGDIAEGYSVSREKKESFPLTVTSAQKNPTAFYLCASSGGRDYNEQFFGPGTRLTVL.

The gene calls are TRBV9 and TRBJ1-2; TRBD1 might be the D (5 bases). Germline CDR1 SGDLS, CDR2 YYNGEE. The CDR3 covers 15 residues. Between the trimmed V and J ends, which lost 0 bases and 7 bases, there was a span of 16 bases. CDR3 region: CASSVAPGRVSGYTF. The CDR3 coding sequence is TGTGCCAGCAGCGTAGCACCGGGCAGGGTTAGTGGCTACACCTTC.

The chain is built from TRBV11-3 and TRBJ1-4; TRBD1 matches at 9 bases. CDR3 length: 13 residues. The junction had 3 bases not matched to a gene; V was cut back by 4 bases and J by 9 bases. Germline V gene sequence: CDR1 SGHNT, CDR2 YENEEA. As DNA, the CDR3 is TGTGCCAGCAGCTCAGGGACAGGGCAAAAACTGTTTTTT. Amino acid sequence: CASSSGTGQKLFF.

This clone turned up a few times. A read error may account for a junction end that differs from germline. The chain couples TRBV7-9 to TRBJ1-2, with 7 bases aligning to TRBD1. Germline V lookup: CDR1 SEHNR, CDR2 FQNEAQ (reference sequence). CDR3 length: 15 amino acids. In DNA form, the CDR3 reads TGTGCCAGCAGCTTAGGGGACAGCCTCGCTTATGACTACACCTTC. Its protein product is CASSLGDSLAYDYTF.

The V gene is TRBV14, the J gene TRBJ1-1; a weak D match, TRBD1 (6 bases). The CDR3 has 13 amino acids. Trimming stripped 1 base from V and 5 bases from J, with 8 bases between. CDR1 and CDR2 from the germline V gene are SGHDN and FVKESK. The CDR3 loop is CASSQVGGTEAFF. The CDR3 DNA reads TGTGCCAGCAGCCAAGTAGGGGGAACTGAAGCTTTCTTT.

J is TRBJ2-4 and V is TRBV11-2; TRBD2 matches 16 bases. Unmatched junction bases numbered 8, after V lost 6 bases and J lost 9 bases. Germline V gene lookup returns CDR1 SGHAT and CDR2 FQNNGV. This CDR3 spans 16 amino acids. The CDR3 DNA is TGTGCCAGCAGTCGAGGGACTAGCGGGGGGGGCGGCATTCAGTACTTC. Protein product: CASSRGTSGGGGIQYF.

The chain is built from TRBV28 and TRBJ2-1; 8 positions match TRBD2. The CDR3 sequence is 14 residues long. Trimming at V came to 6 bases and at J to 2 bases, leaving 3 bases not matched to a gene. CDR1 is MDHEN and CDR2 is SYDVKM in the germline V gene. CDR3 residues: CASRTGGAYNEQFF. As DNA, the CDR3 is TGTGCCAGCAGAACGGGGGGGGCCTACAATGAGCAGTTCTTC.

This chain joins TRBV3-1 (or the pseudogene TRBV3-2) and TRBJ1-2; D unclear. The germline gives CDR1 LGHDT, CDR2 YNNKEL (reference sequence). Deletions cut 4 bases from V and 8 bases from J, with 11 bases between. The CDR3 is 12 residues long. This CDR3 is CASSPEGRGYTF. In nucleotides, the CDR3 is TGTGCCAGCAGCCCGGAAGGCAGGGGCTACACCTTC.

The chain combines TRBV9 with TRBJ2-2, with 9 positions matching TRBD2. The germline CDR1 and CDR2 sequences are SGDLS and YYNGEE. After removal of 4 bases from V and 0 bases from J, the junction contained 13 bases not matched to a gene. The CDR3 totals 19 residues. The CDR3 DNA reads TGTGCCAGCAGCCACCCCAAAACATCTAGCGGGGCGAACACCGGGGAGCTGTTTTTT. Translating gives CASSHPKTSSGANTGELFF.

V gene TRBV15 combines with J gene TRBJ2-1; 12 nucleotides match TRBD1. This CDR3 comprises 15 residues. CDR1 and CDR2 (germline): LNHNV, YYDKDF (reference sequence). V lost 1 base, J lost 8 bases, and 3 bases stayed unmatched. CDR3 DNA sequence: TGTGCCACCAGCAGAGGGGGGACAGGGGGCTATGAGCAGTTCTTC. It yields the protein CATSRGGTGGYEQFF.

The J gene is TRBJ1-2, the V gene TRBV2; D gene uncertain. Trimming cost V 6 bases and J 4 bases, with 12 bases left between them. There are 13 residues in the CDR3. The V gene's germline CDR1 is SNHLY and CDR2 FYNNEI. The CDR3 DNA is TGTGCCAGCAGGAATTCGACACGCTATGGCTACACCTTC. Protein product: CASRNSTRYGYTF.

The rearrangement joins TRBV11-3 to TRBJ2-1; a weak D match, TRBD1 (5 bases). The V end was cut by 4 bases, the J end by 6 bases, with 13 bases between. Germline CDR1 SGHNT, CDR2 YENEEA. The length of the CDR3 is 14 residues. The CDR3 nucleotides read TGTGCCAGCAGCTCCCCCCACAGGCTCAATGAGCAGTTCTTC. This encodes CASSSPHRLNEQFF.

This clone was seen a single time. The gene calls are TRBV5-4 and TRBJ2-2; TRBD2 aligns across 9 bases. The CDR3 is 18 amino acids. The V segment lost 4 bases and the J segment 3 bases; nucleotides outside the gene matches: 13. From germline, CDR1 is SGHNT and CDR2 YYREEE (reference sequence). The CDR3 is CASSPRAGGLRDTGELFF. DNA of the CDR3: TGTGCCAGCAGCCCTCGAGCGGGGGGACTACGGGACACCGGGGAGCTGTTTTTT. Combining the CDR3 with reference TRBV5-4 and TRBJ2-2 gives the whole variable domain ETGVTQSPTHLIKTRGQQVTLRCSSQSGHNTVSWYQQALGQGPQFIFQYYREEENGRGNFPPRFSGLQFPNYSSELNVNALELDDSALYLCASSPRAGGLRDTGELFFGEGSRLTVL.

This rearrangement joins TRBV11-3 to TRBJ1-2, with D possibly being TRBD1 (6 bases). Trimming stripped 1 base from V and 0 bases from J, with 12 bases between. Germline V CDR1 and CDR2: SGHNT, YENEEA. There are 16 residues in the CDR3. The CDR3 reads CASSLVMDRANYGYTF. The DNA of the CDR3 is TGTGCCAGCAGCTTAGTGATGGACAGAGCTAACTATGGCTACACCTTC.

CDR3 sequence: CASSLALGYTF. Here the CDR3 DNA reads TGTGCCAGCAGCTTGGCCTTGGGCTACACCTTC. The rearrangement uses TRBV5-6 and TRBJ1-2; no firm D call. V was pared by 0 bases and J by 8 bases, with 5 bases between. This CDR3 has 11 residues. CDR1 and CDR2 (germline): SGHDT, YYEEEE.

V is TRBV6-5 and J is TRBJ2-3; 8 bases align to TRBD1. The trim removed 6 bases at V and 2 bases at J, leaving 7 bases unmatched. CDR1 and CDR2 (germline): MNHEY, SVGAGI. This CDR3 has 15 amino acids. The CDR3 reads CASSHGQGLTDTQYF. The CDR3 bases are TGTGCCAGCAGCCACGGACAGGGCCTCACAGATACGCAGTATTTT.

V is TRBV5-6 and J is TRBJ2-7, with TRBD1 matching over 10 bases. The CDR3 runs to 16 residues. Germline V gene sequence: CDR1 SGHDT, CDR2 YYEEEE. The V segment lost 6 bases and the J segment 6 bases; nucleotides outside the gene matches: 15. The CDR3 sequence: CASTQGSGQGRVEQYF. CDR3 nucleotides: TGTGCCAGCACCCAGGGTTCGGGACAGGGGCGGGTCGAGCAGTACTTC.